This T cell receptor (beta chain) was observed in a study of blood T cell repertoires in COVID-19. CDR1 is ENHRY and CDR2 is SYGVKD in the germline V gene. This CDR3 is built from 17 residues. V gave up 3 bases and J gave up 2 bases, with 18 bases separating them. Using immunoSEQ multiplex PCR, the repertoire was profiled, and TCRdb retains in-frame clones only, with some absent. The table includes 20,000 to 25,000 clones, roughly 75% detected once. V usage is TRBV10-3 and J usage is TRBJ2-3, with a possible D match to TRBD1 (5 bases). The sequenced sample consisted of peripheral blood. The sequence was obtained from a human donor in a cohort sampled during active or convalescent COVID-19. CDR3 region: CAISDFWTLGHTDTQYF. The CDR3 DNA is TGTGCCATCAGTGATTTCTGGACACTGGGCCACACAGATACGCAGTATTTT.